These 14 T cell receptor beta chains were sequenced from one sample in a study of T cells in Graves' hyperthyroidism and ophthalmopathy. Authors of the study amplified TCR beta CDR3 regions from RNA transcripts. A set of HTBI primers served as the primers for a first-round RT-PCR of the TCR CDR3. MiXCR, applied by TCRdb to the multiplex PCR reads, yields one record per CDR3 protein. The sample yields 600,000 to 700,000 distinct CDR3 sequences, about 15% seen once. The sample consisted of blood. All receptors derive from a woman aged 40 to 55 with Graves' ophthalmopathy.

Many counts were recorded for this clonotype. This clone may be a read error of a much larger clone one base away. This chain uses TRBV28 with TRBJ2-7; D may match TRBD1 or TRBD2 (5 bases each). The germline V gene has CDR1 MDHEN and CDR2 SYDVKM. This CDR3 spans 16 amino acids. The V end lost 8 bases, the J end lost 0 bases, and 20 bases lay between the germline ends. The CDR3 nucleotides are TGTGCCAGCTCACTAGGGGTAGGACGAGGCTCCTACGAGCAGTACTTC. This codes for CASSLGVGRGSYEQYF.

The CDR3 sequence: CASSRRTGRTEAFF. CDR3 sequence (DNA): TGTGCCAGCAGCCGGCGGACAGGGCGGACTGAAGCTTTCTTT. The J gene is TRBJ1-1, the V gene TRBV11-2; 8 bases are shared with TRBD1. Germline lookup yields CDR1 SGHAT and CDR2 FQNNGV. The CDR3 runs to 14 residues. Trimming took 5 bases from V and 5 from J; bases not matched to a gene: 7.

This clonotype was seen a handful of times. V is TRBV19 and J is TRBJ2-7, with 7 bases that match TRBD1. CDR3 size: 14 residues. Unmatched junction bases numbered 4, after V lost 3 bases and J lost 2 bases. Germline assignment: CDR1 LNHDA and CDR2 SQIVND (reference sequence). The CDR3 nucleotides are TGTGCCAGTAGTATGGGGACAGCCACCTACGAGCAGTACTTC. It yields the protein CASSMGTATYEQYF.

The chain is built from TRBV30 and TRBJ2-7, with TRBD1 identical over 7 bases. CDR1 GTSNPN and CDR2 SVGIG come from the germline V gene (reference sequence). V was pared by 1 base and J by 4 bases, with 4 bases of the junction left unmatched. This CDR3 region has 13 residues. This chain's CDR3 is CAWSDRGQYEQYF. The CDR3 region has the DNA TGTGCCTGGAGTGACAGGGGACAGTACGAGCAGTACTTC.

At least ten counts were recorded for this clonotype. This chain uses TRBV20-1 with TRBJ1-5; possible D gene TRBD1, 5 bases. V was pared by 6 bases and J by 7 bases, with 13 bases between. The CDR3 consists of 12 residues. Per germline, CDR1 DFQATT and CDR2 SNEGSKA (reference sequence). The DNA for the CDR3 is TGCAGTGCCAAGAGAGGGGTACAGCCCCAGCATTTT. It yields the protein CSAKRGVQPQHF.

This clonotype occurred a few times. The chain couples TRBV6-1 to TRBJ2-5, with D maybe TRBD2 (6 bases). This CDR3 spans 12 amino acids. Germline V gene data show CDR1 as MNHNS and CDR2 as SASEGT. V was clipped by 6 bases and J by 8 bases, with 13 bases between them. For the CDR3, the DNA is TGTGCCAGCAGCGACGACGGGAGAACCCAGTACTTC. Amino acids: CASSDDGRTQYF.

A few counts support this clonotype. The chain is built from TRBV2 and TRBJ2-2, with no clear D. V shed 7 bases and J shed 8 bases, with 8 bases lying between them. The CDR3 runs 11 residues. Germline V lookup: CDR1 SNHLY, CDR2 FYNNEI. CDR3 in DNA: TGTGCCAGCAAGAGTTCTGGGGAGCTGTTTTTT. Translation: CASKSSGELFF.

At least ten counts were recorded for this clonotype. The rearrangement joins TRBV7-3 to TRBJ1-5; no clear D gene. The germline V and J ends were trimmed by 5 bases and 5 bases, with 10 bases remaining between them. CDR3 size: 13 residues. Germline CDR1 reads SGHTA; CDR2 reads FQGTGA. The CDR3 DNA is TGTGCCAGCAGCGCCTTTCATGATCAGCCCCAGCATTTT. Its translation is CASSAFHDQPQHF.

This clonotype was counted ten times or more. The J gene is TRBJ1-5, the V gene TRBV15, with TRBD1 matching 8 bases. CDR3 length: 14 amino acids. The V and J ends lost 0 bases and 8 bases, in that order; junction bases with no gene match: 3. The V gene's germline CDR1 is LNHNV and CDR2 YYDKDF (reference sequence). The CDR3 region has the DNA TGTGCCACCAGCAGAGACAGGGGGCTGGAGCCCCAGCATTTT. The encoded protein is CATSRDRGLEPQHF.

In this sample, this clonotype turned up many times. The chain joins TRBV19 to TRBJ2-2; TRBD2 matches at 7 bases. There are 13 residues in the CDR3. Germline-derived CDR1 and CDR2 are LNHDA and SQIVND (reference sequence). J lost 6 bases, V lost 4 bases, and 2 bases had no gene match. CDR3 nucleotide sequence: TGTGCCAGTAGTACTAGCGGTCCCGGGGAGCTGTTTTTT. Translation gives CASSTSGPGELFF.

In its sample, this clonotype was seen many times. The chain recombines TRBV19 with TRBJ1-5; D is unclear. The CDR3 is 15 residues long. V was shortened by 5 bases and J by 1 base, with 12 bases between the two germline ends. The germline gives CDR1 LNHDA, CDR2 SQIVND (reference sequence). The CDR3 loop is CASSEQHQSNQPQHF. For the CDR3, the DNA is TGTGCCAGTAGTGAACAGCATCAGAGCAATCAGCCCCAGCATTTT.

There are a few counts of this clonotype. A read error is possible here, since a much larger clone lies one base away. The rearrangement links TRBV3-1 to TRBJ1-1, with D unclear. In germline, CDR1 is LGHDT, CDR2 YNNKEL (reference sequence). V lost 0 bases, J lost 9 bases, and 5 bases lay in between. The CDR3 runs 11 residues. This chain's CDR3 is CASSQDAKAFF. The CDR3 coding sequence is TGTGCCAGCAGCCAAGATGCCAAAGCTTTCTTT.

This clonotype was counted ten times or more. In nucleotides, the CDR3 is TGTGCCAGCAGCCCAACGAGTGGTAACTATGGCTACACCTTC. Translation gives CASSPTSGNYGYTF. The chain has TRBV7-8 and TRBJ1-2; no reliable D call. The germline V and J ends were trimmed by 5 bases and 1 base, with 11 bases remaining between them. The germline CDR1 and CDR2 sequences are SGHVS and FQNEAQ. CDR3 length equals 14 residues.

This clonotype was observed many times. The chain uses TRBV4-1 and TRBJ2-7; tentative D call: TRBD1 (6 bases). CDR1 MGHRA and CDR2 YSYEKL come from the germline V gene. The CDR3 has 14 residues. The V end was cut by 3 bases, the J end by 5 bases, with 14 bases between. CDR3 loop: CASSQGARWDEQYF. The CDR3 coding sequence is TGCGCCAGCAGCCAGGGGGCACGGTGGGACGAGCAGTACTTC.